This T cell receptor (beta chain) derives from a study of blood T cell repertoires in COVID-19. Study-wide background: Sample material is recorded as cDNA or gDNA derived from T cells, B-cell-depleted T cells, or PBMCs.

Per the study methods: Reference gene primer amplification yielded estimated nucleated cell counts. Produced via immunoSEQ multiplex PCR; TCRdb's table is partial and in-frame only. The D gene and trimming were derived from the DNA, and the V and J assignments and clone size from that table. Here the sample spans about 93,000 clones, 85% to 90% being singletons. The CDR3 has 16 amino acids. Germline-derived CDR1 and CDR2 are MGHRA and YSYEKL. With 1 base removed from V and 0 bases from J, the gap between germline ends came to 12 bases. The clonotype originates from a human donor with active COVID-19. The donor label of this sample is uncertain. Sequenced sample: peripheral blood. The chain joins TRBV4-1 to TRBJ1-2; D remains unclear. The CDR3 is CASSQASRTTNYGYTF. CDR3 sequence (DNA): TGCGCCAGCAGCCAAGCTAGCAGAACTACTAACTATGGCTACACCTTC.